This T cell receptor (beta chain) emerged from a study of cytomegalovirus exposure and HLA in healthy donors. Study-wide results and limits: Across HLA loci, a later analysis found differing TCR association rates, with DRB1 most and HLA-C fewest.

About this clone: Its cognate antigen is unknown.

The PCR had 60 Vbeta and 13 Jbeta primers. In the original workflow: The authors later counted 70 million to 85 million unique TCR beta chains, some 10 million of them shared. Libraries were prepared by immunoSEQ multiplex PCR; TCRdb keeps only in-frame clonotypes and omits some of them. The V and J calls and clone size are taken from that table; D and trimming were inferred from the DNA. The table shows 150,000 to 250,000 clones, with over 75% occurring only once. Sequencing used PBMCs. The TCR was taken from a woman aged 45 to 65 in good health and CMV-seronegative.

This chain's CDR3 is CASSSPGSLGTGELFF. In DNA, the CDR3 is TGTGCCAGCAGTTCCCCGGGGTCCCTGGGTACCGGGGAGCTGTTTTTT. V gene TRBV28 combines with J gene TRBJ2-2; D is possibly TRBD2 (5 bases). This CDR3 region has 16 residues. Germline V gene sequence: CDR1 MDHEN, CDR2 SYDVKM. V was clipped by 4 bases and J by 5 bases, with 17 bases between them.